This record concerns one TCR beta chain sequence. Primers used in a second PCR of roughly 7 to 12 cycles were a sample-barcoded 5' primer and a J-beta primer mix. Samples each returned at least 2.5 million CDR3-containing paired-end reads. TCRdb re-derived calls from the 5' RACE reads in MiXCR, one entry per CDR3 protein. The sample records around 1,500,000 distinct CDR3 sequences, 28% being singletons. These data belong to a study of blood T cells in healthy people across ages. V lost 4 bases and J lost 3, with 18 bases in between. Per the germline V gene, CDR1 is MDHEN and CDR2 is SYDVKM. CDR3 size: 16 residues.

Sequencing was carried out using blood. This receptor was obtained from a woman in her 30s in good health. The chain carries TRBV28 and TRBJ1-1, with D tentatively TRBD1 (5 bases). The CDR3 nucleotides are TGTGCCAGCAGTTCCGGGACCCCGGGCTGGGACACTGAAGCTTTCTTT. Encoded protein: CASSSGTPGWDTEAFF.